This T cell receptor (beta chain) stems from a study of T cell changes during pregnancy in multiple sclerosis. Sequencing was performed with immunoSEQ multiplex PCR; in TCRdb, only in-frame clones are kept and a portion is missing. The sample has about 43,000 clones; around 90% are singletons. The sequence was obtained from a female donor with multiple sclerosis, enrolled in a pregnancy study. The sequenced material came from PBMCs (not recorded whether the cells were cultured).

The CDR3 nucleotides read TGCGCCAGCAGCCAAGAAGTCATCGGGGCTGGTTTCTTT. The encoded protein is CASSQEVIGAGFF. The chain recombines TRBV4-1 with TRBJ1-1, with D perhaps matching TRBD1 (5 bases). V was trimmed by 0 bases and J by 13 bases, leaving 15 bases between them. CDR3 size: 13 residues. CDR1 and CDR2 (germline): MGHRA, YSYEKL.